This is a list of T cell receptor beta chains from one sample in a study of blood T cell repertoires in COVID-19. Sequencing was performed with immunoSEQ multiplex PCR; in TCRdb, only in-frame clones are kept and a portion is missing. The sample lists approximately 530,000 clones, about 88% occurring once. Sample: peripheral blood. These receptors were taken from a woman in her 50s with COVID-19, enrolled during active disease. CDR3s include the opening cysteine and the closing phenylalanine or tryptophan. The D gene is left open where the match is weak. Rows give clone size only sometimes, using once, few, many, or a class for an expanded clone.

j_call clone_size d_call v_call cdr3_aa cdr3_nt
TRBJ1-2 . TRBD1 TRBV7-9 CASSPIPGQGANYGYTF TGTGCCAGCAGCCCCATCCCGGGACAGGGGGCGAACTATGGCTACACCTTC
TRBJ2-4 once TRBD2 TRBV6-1 CASSDGSSGTLGAKNIQYF TGTGCCAGCAGTGACGGGTCTAGCGGGACCCTTGGAGCCAAAAACATTCAGTACTTC
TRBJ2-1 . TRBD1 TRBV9 CASSVMEDRVVPNEQFF TGTGCCAGCAGCGTAATGGAGGACAGGGTTGTTCCCAATGAGCAGTTCTTC
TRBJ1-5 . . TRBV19 CASSIAGRATNQPQHF TGTGCCAGTAGTATAGCCGGGCGGGCGACCAATCAGCCCCAGCATTTT
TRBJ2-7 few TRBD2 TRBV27 CASSSRLAGALGEQYF TGTGCCAGCAGTTCCCGACTAGCGGGTGCCCTGGGTGAGCAGTACTTC
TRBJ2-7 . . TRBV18 CASSRSEGASSYEQYF TGTGCCAGCTCAAGGTCGGAGGGGGCCAGCTCCTACGAGCAGTACTTC
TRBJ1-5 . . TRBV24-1 CATSGSIGTGLSNQPQHF TGTGCCACCAGTGGCTCAATCGGTACAGGGCTTAGCAATCAGCCCCAGCATTTT
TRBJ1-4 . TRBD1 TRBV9 CASSEGTGAKLFF TGTGCCAGCAGCGAAGGGACAGGGGCCAAACTGTTTTTT
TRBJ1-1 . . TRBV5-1 CASSLVVANTEAFF TGCGCCAGCAGCTTGGTAGTAGCTAACACTGAAGCTTTCTTT
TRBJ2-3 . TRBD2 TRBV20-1 CSASFASGTDFTDTQYF TGCAGTGCTAGTTTCGCTAGCGGGACCGATTTCACAGATACGCAGTATTTT
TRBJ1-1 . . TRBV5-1 CASSPPGGTEAFF TGCGCCAGCAGCCCGCCGGGGGGCACTGAAGCTTTCTTT
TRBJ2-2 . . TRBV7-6 CASSRLNTGELFF TGTGCCAGCAGCCGACTGAACACCGGGGAGCTGTTTTTT
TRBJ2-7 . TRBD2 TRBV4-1 CASSQVSSGGSYEQYF TGCGCCAGCAGCCAAGTCTCTAGCGGGGGCTCCTACGAGCAGTACTTC
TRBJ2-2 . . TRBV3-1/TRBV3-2 CASSQRKGPDTGELFF TGTGCCAGCAGCCAAAGAAAGGGGCCAGACACCGGGGAGCTGTTTTTT
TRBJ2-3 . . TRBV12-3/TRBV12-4 CSTGFTDTQYF TGTAGTACAGGCTTCACAGATACGCAGTATTTT